These 23 T cell receptor beta chains were all obtained from the same sample, sequenced in a study of cytomegalovirus exposure and HLA in healthy donors. Both 60 Vbeta primers and 13 Jbeta primers went into the PCR. Assay used: immunoSEQ multiplex PCR; TCRdb lists only in-frame clones, some missing. The sample includes 35,000 to 45,000 clones, roughly 82% of them seen just once. The sequenced material came from PBMCs. All receptors derive from a woman aged 18-35 years in good health and CMV-seropositive.

The chain carries TRBV4-2 and TRBJ2-3; D might be TRBD2 (6 bases). CDR1 is LGHNA and CDR2 is YNFKEQ in the germline V gene. This CDR3 comprises 17 residues. V was cut by 0 bases and J by 1 base, with 14 bases left in between. The CDR3 nucleotides are TGTGCCAGCAGCCAAGATTGGTTGGCTAGCGGCACAGATACGCAGTATTTT. Amino acids: CASSQDWLASGTDTQYF.

The chain recombines TRBV7-3 with TRBJ2-7; TRBD1 agrees at 12 bases. Per germline, CDR1 SGHTA and CDR2 FQGTGA. CDR3 size: 14 residues. The V segment lost 4 bases and the J segment 5 bases; nucleotides outside the gene matches: 3. Here the CDR3 DNA reads TGTGCCAGCAGCTCGGGACAGGGGGCTCACGAGCAGTACTTC. Translation gives CASSSGQGAHEQYF.

This clone occurred once. The chain is built from TRBV28 and TRBJ2-5; tentative D call: TRBD1 (6 bases). CDR3 size: 15 residues. Germline lookup yields CDR1 MDHEN and CDR2 SYDVKM. Deletions cut 2 bases from V and 5 bases from J, with 15 bases between. This CDR3 is CASSLEGDLGETQYF. Here the CDR3 DNA reads TGTGCCAGCAGTTTAGAGGGGGACCTAGGGGAGACCCAGTACTTC.

The chain uses TRBV27 and TRBJ1-2; D remains unclear. Germline V gene sequence: CDR1 MNHEY, CDR2 SMNVEV (reference sequence). The ends were cut back, 5 bases at V and 0 bases at J, with 13 bases in the middle. This CDR3 region has 15 residues. CDR3 residues: CASSPITGANYGYTF. In DNA, the CDR3 is TGTGCCAGCAGTCCTATAACTGGAGCTAACTATGGCTACACCTTC.

This clone was counted once. J is TRBJ2-6 and V is TRBV25-1, with D tentatively TRBD1 (6 bases). This CDR3 is built from 17 residues. Germline V gene data show CDR1 as MGHDK and CDR2 as SYGVNS. V was cut by 8 bases and J by 0 bases, with 17 bases left in between. In nucleotides, the CDR3 is TGTGCCAGCGCCGCGGACAGCAGCATCTCTGGGGCCAACGTCCTGACTTTC. This encodes CASAADSSISGANVLTF.

V usage is TRBV9 and J usage is TRBJ2-3; TRBD2 matches 7 bases. With V trimmed by 0 bases and J by 9 bases, 16 bases remained unmatched. Germline values: CDR1 SGDLS, CDR2 YYNGEE. The CDR3 consists of 17 residues. The CDR3 DNA reads TGTGCCAGCAGCGTAGGAACGCCGGGACTACAGACACGAACGCAGTATTTT. It is translated as CASSVGTPGLQTRTQYF.

The V gene is TRBV29-1, the J gene TRBJ2-5; no definite D call. Germline V CDR1 and CDR2: SQVTM, ANQGSEA. The CDR3 totals 15 residues. V lost 8 bases, J lost 1 base, and 20 bases lay in between. DNA of the CDR3: TGCAGCATACACCACCCGACAAGCCCCCAAGAGACCCAGTACTTC. Its translation: CSIHHPTSPQETQYF.

The chain has TRBV27 and TRBJ1-5; D ambiguous. The V end lost 7 bases, the J end lost 7 bases, and 14 bases lay between the germline ends. The germline V gene encodes CDR1 MNHEY and CDR2 SMNVEV (reference sequence). The CDR3 covers 13 residues. The CDR3 nucleotides read TGTGCCAGCATGGAGGGTCTGGGACAGCCCCAGCATTTT. It specifies CASMEGLGQPQHF.

The chain recombines TRBV12-1 with TRBJ1-5; the D call of TRBD1 is as the table states it, not checked on the DNA. TRBV12-1 is reported as a pseudogene. The CDR3 sequence is 14 residues long. The CDR3 DNA reads as TGTGCCAGCAGCTTCATCAGGAACAATCAGCCCCAGCATTTT. This translates into CASSFIRNNQPQHF.

The rearrangement joins TRBV5-4 to TRBJ1-2; 12 bases are shared with TRBD1. In germline, CDR1 is SGHNT, CDR2 YYREEE (reference sequence). With V trimmed by 4 bases and J by 3 bases, 4 bases remained unmatched. The length of the CDR3 is 15 residues. As DNA, the CDR3 is TGTGCCAGCAGCGTGGGACAGGGGGCTGACTATGGCTACACCTTC. Translation gives CASSVGQGADYGYTF.

This clone was observed a handful of times. The V call is TRBV2, the J call TRBJ2-2, with 8 bases fitting TRBD1. CDR1 is SNHLY, CDR2 FYNNEI, per germline. V lost 6 bases and J lost 0; bases outside the gene matches: 9. This CDR3 is 17 amino acids long. The CDR3 nucleotides are TGTGCCAGCAGCCACCGGGACAGGATACCGAACACCGGGGAGCTGTTTTTT. Translating gives CASSHRDRIPNTGELFF.

This sequence joins TRBV5-8 and TRBJ1-5; unclear D gene. There are 12 residues in the CDR3. V was shortened by 4 bases and J by 3 bases, with 5 bases between the two germline ends. Germline CDR1 reads SGHTS; CDR2 reads YDEGEE. The CDR3 spells CASSTVNQPQHF. The DNA of the CDR3 is TGTGCCAGCAGCACAGTCAATCAGCCCCAGCATTTT.

The chain employs TRBV6-5 and TRBJ2-1; TRBD1 agrees at 8 bases. In germline, CDR1 is MNHEY, CDR2 SVGAGI. The CDR3 is 12 amino acids. The V segment lost 6 bases and the J segment 7 bases; nucleotides outside the gene matches: 2. The CDR3 protein is CASRNRGNEQFF. CDR3 nucleotides: TGTGCCAGCAGAAACAGGGGGAATGAGCAGTTCTTC.

V is TRBV10-3 and J is TRBJ2-5; 14 bases line up with TRBD2. This CDR3 comprises 21 residues. With V trimmed by 7 bases and J by 1 base, 20 bases remained unmatched. CDR1 and CDR2 (germline): ENHRY, SYGVKD. CDR3 DNA sequence: TGTGCCATCACCGTAAGGAGACCGTTTCCGACTAGCGGGAGGGGCCAAGAGACCCAGTACTTC. Its translation: CAITVRRPFPTSGRGQETQYF.

The rearrangement uses TRBV4-3 and TRBJ2-5, with TRBD2 matching 8 bases. CDR3 length: 15 amino acids. Germline trimming cut 0 bases from V and 5 bases from J; bases unmatched to any gene: 5. Germline V gene data show CDR1 as LGHNA and CDR2 as YSLEER. The CDR3 is CASSQETSEGETQYF. CDR3 in DNA: TGCGCCAGCAGCCAAGAGACTAGCGAAGGGGAGACCCAGTACTTC.

The chain is built from TRBV27 and TRBJ1-1, with TRBD1 identical over 8 bases. Germline V gives CDR1 MNHEY, CDR2 SMNVEV (reference sequence). This CDR3 has 14 amino acids. V lost 4 bases to trimming and J lost 5 bases; unmatched junction nucleotides: 6. The CDR3 protein is CASSSGTGGTEAFF. CDR3 nucleotides: TGTGCCAGCAGTTCAGGGACAGGTGGGACTGAAGCTTTCTTT.

This sequence joins TRBV5-4 and TRBJ2-7, with 7 nucleotides matching TRBD2. Germline assignment: CDR1 SGHNT and CDR2 YYREEE (reference sequence). The V gene end was trimmed by 0 bases and the J gene end by 3 bases; junction bases not matched to a gene: 0. The CDR3 covers 13 residues. The CDR3 here is CASSLGEGYEQYF. The CDR3 DNA is TGTGCCAGCAGCTTGGGGGAGGGCTACGAGCAGTACTTC. The complete variable domain, with remaining parts taken from reference TRBV5-4 and TRBJ2-7, reads ETGVTQSPTHLIKTRGQQVTLRCSSQSGHNTVSWYQQALGQGPQFIFQYYREEENGRGNFPPRFSGLQFPNYSSELNVNALELDDSALYLCASSLGEGYEQYFGPGTRLTVT.

CDR3 sequence reads: CASGIGQISTEAFF. The CDR3 nucleotides are TGTGCCAGCGGTATTGGACAGATTTCCACTGAAGCTTTCTTT. V gene TRBV19 combines with J gene TRBJ1-1; a weak D match, TRBD1 (6 bases). The V end lost 9 bases, the J end lost 4 bases, and 18 bases lay between the germline ends. Germline V CDR1 and CDR2: LNHDA, SQIVND (reference sequence). This CDR3 is built from 14 residues.

The chain joins TRBV18 to TRBJ2-3; 7 nucleotides agree with TRBD1. This CDR3 comprises 16 residues. CDR1 KGHSH and CDR2 LQKENI come from the germline V gene. Trimming removed 3 bases from V and 4 bases from J; junction bases left unmatched: 10. This chain's CDR3 is CASSPTGPVVSDTQYF. CDR3 bases: TGTGCCAGCTCACCGACAGGGCCCGTCGTTTCAGATACGCAGTATTTT.

The chain combines TRBV18 with TRBJ2-1, with TRBD1 identical over 7 bases. The CDR3 totals 15 residues. CDR1 and CDR2 (germline): KGHSH, LQKENI. The V gene end was trimmed by 2 bases and the J gene end by 4 bases; junction bases not matched to a gene: 5. The CDR3 bases are TGTGCCAGCTCACCAGCCCAGGGGGTATACAATGAGCAGTTCTTC. It codes for CASSPAQGVYNEQFF. Full variable domain (remainder filled in from reference TRBV18 and TRBJ2-1): NAGVMQNPRHLVRRRGQEARLRCSPMKGHSHVYWYRQLPEEGLKFMVYLQKENIIDESGMPKERFSAEFPKEGPSILRIQQVVRGDSAAYFCASSPAQGVYNEQFFGPGTRLTVL.

J is TRBJ1-6 and V is TRBV10-3, with D maybe TRBD1 (5 bases). Germline V lookup: CDR1 ENHRY, CDR2 SYGVKD. The CDR3 consists of 16 residues. Trimming took off 4 bases at V and 0 bases at J, with 10 bases between the two ends. The DNA for the CDR3 is TGTGCCATCAGTGCATTTGGGGCCTCCTATAATTCACCCCTCCACTTT. Amino acid sequence: CAISAFGASYNSPLHF.

The rearrangement joins TRBV6-6 to TRBJ1-2; maybe TRBD1 (5 bases). The V gene lost 6 bases and the J gene lost 0 bases, with 17 bases spanning the gap. Looked up from germline, CDR1 is MNHNY and CDR2 is SVGAGI (reference sequence). The CDR3 sequence is 16 residues long. DNA of the CDR3: TGTGCCAGCAGCCTTGGCCCCAGGGAGGCTAACTATGGCTACACCTTC. This gives the protein CASSLGPREANYGYTF.

This clone was detected only a few times. This rearrangement joins TRBV27 to TRBJ2-1; D is undetermined. The CDR3 length is 13 residues. Trimming stripped 5 bases from V and 9 bases from J, with 14 bases between. Germline V gene lookup returns CDR1 MNHEY and CDR2 SMNVEV (reference sequence). CDR3 amino acids: CASSLTTSFEQFF. The CDR3 nucleotides read TGTGCCAGCAGTCTCACGACTTCGTTTGAGCAGTTCTTC.